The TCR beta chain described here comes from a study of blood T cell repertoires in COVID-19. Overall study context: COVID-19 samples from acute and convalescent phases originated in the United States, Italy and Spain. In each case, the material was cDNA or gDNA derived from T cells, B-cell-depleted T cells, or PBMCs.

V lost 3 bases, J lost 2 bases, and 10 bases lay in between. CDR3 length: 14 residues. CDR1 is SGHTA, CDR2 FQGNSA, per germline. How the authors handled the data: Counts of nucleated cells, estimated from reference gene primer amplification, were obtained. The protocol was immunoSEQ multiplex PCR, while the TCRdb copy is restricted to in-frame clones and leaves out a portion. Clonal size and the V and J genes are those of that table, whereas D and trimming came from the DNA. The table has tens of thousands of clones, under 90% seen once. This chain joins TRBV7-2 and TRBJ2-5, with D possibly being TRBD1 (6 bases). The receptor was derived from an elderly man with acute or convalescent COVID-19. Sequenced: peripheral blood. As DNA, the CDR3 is TGTGCCAGCAGCTTGAATCAGGGGCAAGAGACCCAGTACTTC. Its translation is CASSLNQGQETQYF.